This T cell receptor (beta chain) was found in a study of blood T cell repertoires in COVID-19. Looking at the study overall: Spain, Italy and the United States supplied samples that represented acute and convalescent COVID-19. T cells, B-cell-depleted T cells, or PBMCs supplied cDNA or gDNA.

About this clone: This clone may be a read error of a much larger clone one base away.

CDR1 is SGDLS, CDR2 YYNGEE, per germline. The CDR3 contains 16 residues. Authors' data handling: Amplified reference gene primers provided the basis for estimating nucleated cell counts. Libraries were prepared by immunoSEQ multiplex PCR; TCRdb keeps only in-frame clonotypes and omits some of them. Clone size and the V and J calls come from that table; the DNA yielded D and trimming. The sample yields 35,000 to 45,000 clones, almost 90% seen once. Input material: peripheral blood. This clonotype was obtained from a human donor in a cohort sampled during active COVID-19. The rearrangement uses TRBV9 and TRBJ2-2; 10 bases map to TRBD1. The DNA of the CDR3 is TGTGCCAGCAAGGGACAGGGGTTTTCGAACACCGGGAAGCTGTTTTTT. Its protein product is CASKGQGFSNTGKLFF.